This T cell receptor beta chain was profiled in a study of spatial heterogeneity in lung cancer. In the study overall: TCR and UMI combinations that were unique each appeared, on average, more than ten times in raw reads.

Described time point: sample taken at primary tumor resection. The donors comprised approximately 75 untreated early-stage non-small cell lung cancer patients. No cell sorting; template was whole RNA from tumor, lung tissue or PBMC. A unique molecular identifier was attached to every TCR cDNA molecule. TCRdb re-analysed the 5' RACE reads in MiXCR, keeping a single row per CDR3 protein. The data show about 3,000 distinct CDR3 sequences, with around 8% seen just once and over 20% held by the top ten. This CDR3 has 13 residues. From germline, CDR1 is MDHEN and CDR2 SYDVKM. The V gene lost 5 bases and the J gene lost 4 bases, with 12 bases spanning the gap. This clonotype is judged medium-sized.

J is TRBJ2-7 and V is TRBV28; either TRBD1 or TRBD2 may supply D (5 bases each). The source is a male donor with early-stage non-small cell lung cancer. The sample in question was normal lung tissue next to the tumor, obtained at surgery. CDR3 sequence reads: CASSVRDGYEQYF. In DNA form, the CDR3 reads TGTGCCAGCAGTGTCAGGGACGGATACGAGCAGTACTTC.